The present TCR beta chain was sequenced within a study of a mutant IDH1 vaccine in newly diagnosed glioma. The CDR3 runs 15 residues. CDR1 and CDR2 from the germline V gene are SNHLY and FYNNEI. V gave up 5 bases and J gave up 5 bases; unmatched junction bases: 8. Time point reported: week 11, during vaccination. The study gave 300 ug of mutant IDH1 20-mer peptide per vaccine dose, with topical imiquimod. Some clones are missing from TCRdb's copy, which holds only in-frame ones; the method was immunoSEQ multiplex PCR. The data contain 110,000 or so clones, around 90% of them seen just once; the ten biggest clones take up roughly 0.61%. A word on this clone: Antigen: not known.

The source of this sequence is a woman in her forties or fifties with glioma. Sequences were derived from PBMCs, sampled from a glioma patient whose treatment included an IDH1 peptide vaccine. The chain carries TRBV2 and TRBJ1-1; 10 bases match TRBD1. CDR3 sequence (DNA): TGTGCCAGCAGTCCGGCACGGGACAGGGGTACTGAAGCTTTCTTT. Its translation is CASSPARDRGTEAFF. Variable domain in full (rest from reference TRBV2 and TRBJ1-1): EPEVTQTPSHQVTQMGQEVILRCVPISNHLYFYWYRQILGQKVEFLVSFYNNEISEKSEIFDDQFSVERPDGSNFTLKIRSTKLEDSAMYFCASSPARDRGTEAFFGQGTRLTVV.